The 10 T cell receptor beta chains below were found in one sample sequenced in a study of post-analysis software for immune sequencing data. Their antigens are not known. The TCR beta cDNA libraries contained unique molecular identifiers. In TCRdb, the PCR reads were re-called with MiXCR into one record per CDR3 protein. This table holds about 400,000 distinct CDR3 sequences, about a third found once. General study findings and limits: With TRBV5-6, TRBV5-1 and TRBV20-1 included, roughly five TRBV segments were more frequent in patients than in controls.

Sample: blood. The receptor source for this set is a girl aged 5-17 years with multiple sclerosis.

The rearrangement links TRBV3-1 to TRBJ2-5; D may be TRBD1 or TRBD2 (6 bases each). Germline V gene data show CDR1 as LGHDT and CDR2 as YNNKEL (reference sequence). Trimming stripped 3 bases from V and 5 bases from J, with 16 bases between. The CDR3 has 15 residues. DNA for the CDR3: TGTGCCAGCAGCCAGGGGGGCACAGGGATCGAGACCCAGTACTTC. The encoded protein is CASSQGGTGIETQYF.

Details on this clonotype: The junction and the germline gene differ at one end; a read error may be behind it. The chain recombines TRBV7-3 with TRBJ2-3, with D hard to call. Germline CDR1 SGHTA, CDR2 FQGTGA. The CDR3 length is 13 residues. CDR3 sequence reads: CTSSFSGTDTQYF. CDR3 nucleotides: TGTACCAGCAGCTTTTCCGGCACAGATACGCAGTATTTT.

There are a few counts of this clonotype. The chain combines TRBV2 with TRBJ2-3; D may correspond to TRBD1 or TRBD2 (5 bases each). This CDR3 contains 16 residues. The V and J ends lost 1 base and 0 bases respectively, with 11 bases between them. Germline V lookup: CDR1 SNHLY, CDR2 FYNNEI. This CDR3 reads CASSEGRGASTDTQYF. The DNA for the CDR3 is TGTGCCAGCAGTGAAGGTCGAGGGGCTAGCACAGATACGCAGTATTTT.

This clonotype was counted a few times. The J gene is TRBJ1-5, the V gene TRBV6-5; no definite D call. This CDR3 spans 16 amino acids. V gave up 6 bases and J gave up 4 bases, with 19 bases separating them. Germline CDR1 reads MNHEY; CDR2 reads SVGAGI. The CDR3, as DNA: TGTGCCAGCAGCCCAGGAGAAGGTGGGTGGAATCAGCCCCAGCATTTT. Protein: CASSPGEGGWNQPQHF.

J is TRBJ2-7 and V is TRBV12-3 or TRBV12-4, with 9 bases that match TRBD2. J was trimmed by 6 bases and V by 2 bases; bases with no gene match: 14. The CDR3 consists of 17 residues. The CDR3 bases are TGTGCCAGCAGTTTAACCATGGGAGCGGGGGGCCGGGTCGAGCAGTACTTC. Translation gives CASSLTMGAGGRVEQYF.

The chain links TRBV5-1 to TRBJ2-1; 8 nucleotides match TRBD2. Near its end, the DNA agrees better with TRBJ2-7, so the J call may be wrong. CDR1 SGHRS and CDR2 YFSETQ come from the germline V gene. The CDR3 is 14 amino acids. CDR3 bases: TGCGCCAGCAGCTCCAGCGGGGGCTACAATGAGCAGTACTTC. As protein: CASSSSGGYNEQYF.

The chain is built from TRBV6-4 and TRBJ2-1, with 13 bases matching TRBD2. V shed 6 bases, J shed 8 bases, and the junction held 7 bases outside the gene matches. Germline values: CDR1 MRHNA, CDR2 SNTAGT. The CDR3 is 15 amino acids. CDR3: CASSQTSGGMDEQFF. The CDR3 DNA sequence: TGTGCCAGCAGCCAGACTAGCGGGGGGATGGATGAGCAGTTCTTC.

Turning to this clonotype: Just one base apart from a much larger clone, this may be a read error. This chain's CDR3 is CSVVGGHEQYF. DNA for the CDR3: TGCAGCGTTGTGGGCGGCCACGAGCAGTACTTC. V gene TRBV29-1 combines with J gene TRBJ2-4, with D unclear. The J call may not be correct, given that the DNA end is closer to TRBJ2-7. The CDR3 loop spans 11 amino acids. Germline CDR1 SQVTM, CDR2 ANQGSEA.

V is TRBV4-2 and J is TRBJ2-7; D unclear. The V gene's germline CDR1 is LGHNA and CDR2 YNFKEQ. The CDR3 covers 17 residues. V was trimmed by 1 base and J by 0 bases, leaving 16 bases between them. The chain's CDR3 is CASSQVTLGRVSYEQYF. CDR3 bases: TGTGCCAGCAGCCAAGTAACCCTTGGAAGGGTCTCCTACGAGCAGTACTTC.

This clonotype was seen a handful of times. This chain uses TRBV15 with TRBJ2-7; D possibly corresponds to TRBD2 (6 bases). The V end was cut by 1 base, the J end by 0 bases, with 10 bases between. Per the germline V gene, CDR1 is LNHNV and CDR2 is YYDKDF (reference sequence). There are 15 residues in the CDR3. CDR3 in DNA: TGTGCCACCAGCAGAGGCGGGGCAAACTCCTACGAGCAGTACTTC. The encoded protein is CATSRGGANSYEQYF.